The 26 T cell receptor beta chains below all came from one sample that was sequenced in a study of T cells in women clearing cervical HPV infection. TCRdb's copy holds only in-frame clones and misses some; the assay was immunoSEQ multiplex PCR. This listing includes tens of thousands of clones. The sample taken for sequencing was blood buffy coat. The source is a woman aged 18 to 69 with a cervical HPV16 infection that either progressed to CIN3+ or cleared (not recorded which).

A word on this clone: The read ends 3 residues before the CDR3 terminus; that terminus is restored from the germline J gene. The chain joins TRBV18 to TRBJ2-7; no reliable D call. CDR3 length: 11 amino acids. Germline-derived CDR1 and CDR2 are KGHSH and LQKENI. V lost 3 bases and J lost 5, with 5 bases in between. CDR3 protein: CASSPSDEQYF. CDR3 bases read: TGTGCCAGCTCACCGTCAGACGAG.

Comments on this clone: The missing CDR3 end, 3 residues past where the read stops, is filled in from the germline J gene. This chain uses TRBV20-1 with TRBJ2-3; 11 nucleotides align to TRBD2. The CDR3 runs 14 residues. CDR1 is DFQATT and CDR2 is SNEGSKA in the germline V gene (reference sequence). J lost 5 bases, V lost 6 bases, and 7 bases had no gene match. The DNA read from the CDR3 is TGCAGTGCACTCCCCACTAGCGGGAGAGATACG. It translates to CSALPTSGRDT. The whole CDR3 sequence reads CSALPTSGRDTQYF.

Points on this clone: The CDR3 end lies 3 residues beyond the end of the read and is filled in from the germline J gene. The chain couples TRBV5-1 to TRBJ2-7; D may be TRBD2 (7 bases). Germline CDR1 is SGHRS and CDR2 is YFSETQ. With 0 bases removed from V and 4 bases from J, the gap between germline ends came to 11 bases. The CDR3 has 14 residues. CDR3 region: CASSLEGGFYEQYF. The CDR3 bases that were read are TGCGCCAGCAGCTTGGAGGGGGGGTTTTACGAG.

As for this clone: The CDR3 goes on 3 residues after the read ends, and that part is filled in from the germline J gene. The rearrangement links TRBV7-3 to TRBJ2-1; TRBD2 aligns across 15 bases. The J segment lost 0 bases and the V segment lost 0 bases, leaving 0 bases of the junction unmatched. CDR1 and CDR2 (germline): SGHTA, FQGTGA. This CDR3 has 18 amino acids. The sequenced CDR3 bases are TGTGCCAGCAGCTTAACGGGACTAGCGGGGGGCTCCTACAATGAG. Translation gives CASSLTGLAGGSYNE. The CDR3 in its entirety is CASSLTGLAGGSYNEQFF.

Remarks on this clone: Read data end 3 residues before the CDR3 end; the end is taken from the germline J gene. The V call is TRBV16, the J call TRBJ1-1; D not certain. The germline V and J ends were trimmed by 3 bases and 6 bases, with 5 bases remaining between them. The CDR3 contains 11 residues. Germline CDR1 is KGHSY and CDR2 is FQNENV. The sequenced CDR3 bases are TGTGCCAGCAGCCACAGGCCTGAA. Amino acids: CASSHRPE. The CDR3 reads in full as CASSHRPEAFF.

With regard to this clone: Coverage ceases 3 residues before the CDR3 finishes, and the germline J gene fills in the end. V usage is TRBV5-1 and J usage is TRBJ1-1; TRBD1 aligns across 8 bases. The germline gives CDR1 SGHRS, CDR2 YFSETQ. Germline trimming cut 1 base from V and 2 bases from J; bases unmatched to any gene: 4. CDR3 size: 15 residues. The CDR3 region is CASSLSGQENTEAFF. Partial CDR3 DNA: TGCGCCAGCAGCTTGTCGGGACAGGAAAACACTGAA.

For this clone: The read ends 3 residues before the CDR3 terminus; that terminus is restored from the germline J gene. The chain is built from TRBV5-6 and TRBJ1-5; D gene unclear. The germline gives CDR1 SGHDT, CDR2 YYEEEE. V lost 6 bases and J 3 bases, leaving 7 bases between the germline ends. This CDR3 spans 12 amino acids. The CDR3 here is CASTTNNQPQHF. The sequenced CDR3 bases are TGTGCCAGCACCACAAACAATCAGCCC.

Note on this clone: The CDR3 extends 3 residues past the end of the read, so its final part is completed from the germline J gene. The chain is built from TRBV5-1 and TRBJ1-4; 7 nucleotides agree with TRBD1. CDR1 is SGHRS, CDR2 YFSETQ, per germline. The CDR3 has 14 residues. CDR3 residues: CASSPGTVNSPLFF. The CDR3 DNA, read in part, is TGCGCCAGCAGCCCCGGGACAGTGAACTCACCA.

The CDR3 DNA, read in part, is TGTGCCAGCTCACCCAATTCCGAG. The encoded protein is CASSPNSE. The full CDR3 is CASSPNSEQYF. The chain uses TRBV18 and TRBJ2-7; D is unclear. With the read ending 3 residues before the CDR3 end, the germline J gene is used to fill in that end. V shed 3 bases and J shed 6 bases, with 6 bases lying between them. This CDR3 has 11 residues. Looked up from germline, CDR1 is KGHSH and CDR2 is LQKENI.

With regard to this clone: The read finishes 3 residues shy of the CDR3 end, and the germline J gene is used to complete it. The chain has TRBV6-4 and TRBJ2-3; TRBD2 aligns across 7 bases. The germline gives CDR1 MRHNA, CDR2 SNTAGT. The length of the CDR3 is 12 residues. CDR3 DNA (partial): TGTGCCAGCACCGGCGGGAGAGAGACG. It codes for CASTGGRET. The entire CDR3 protein reads CASTGGRETQYF.

With respect to this clone: The read terminates 3 residues before the CDR3 end, so the remaining end is supplied by the germline J gene. J is TRBJ2-1 and V is TRBV11-2; D is unclear. Germline V gene data show CDR1 as SGHAT and CDR2 as FQNNGV. There are 13 residues in the CDR3. V was trimmed by 2 bases and J by 6 bases, leaving 8 bases between them. The CDR3 DNA, read in part, is TGTGCCAGCAGCTTAAAGGCAGGCAATGAG. It encodes CASSLKAGNE. The full CDR3 protein is CASSLKAGNEQFF.

On this clone itself: The read terminates 3 residues ahead of where the CDR3 ends, so the germline J gene completes it. The rearrangement links TRBV12-3 or TRBV12-4 to TRBJ2-5; TRBD1 agrees at 8 bases. After removal of 3 bases from V and 5 bases from J, the junction contained 11 bases not matched to a gene. There are 16 residues in the CDR3. The part of the CDR3 DNA that was read is TGTGCCAGCAGTTTTCGGGGGACAGGAAGGTTTGAGACC. This sequence encodes CASSFRGTGRFET. The whole CDR3 region reads CASSFRGTGRFETQYF.

To note about this clone: The read falls 3 residues short of the CDR3 end, and the missing part is taken from the germline J gene. The rearrangement uses TRBV29-1 and TRBJ1-5; 10 bases match TRBD1. This CDR3 comprises 13 residues. The germline V gene has CDR1 SQVTM and CDR2 ANQGSEA. With V trimmed by 6 bases and J by 4 bases, 3 bases remained unmatched. CDR3: CSVTGGPNQPQHF. Incomplete CDR3 DNA: TGCAGCGTGACAGGGGGCCCGAATCAGCCC.

In regard to this clone: Read sequence stops 3 residues before the CDR3 end, and the germline J gene provides the missing end. V and J are TRBV18 and TRBJ2-2; D uncertain. Per germline, CDR1 KGHSH and CDR2 LQKENI. The CDR3 covers 12 residues. The CDR3 here is CASSQTNEKLFF. The sequenced part of the CDR3 DNA is TGTGCCAGCTCACAAACTAATGAAAAG.

As concerns this clone: The read comes to an end 3 residues before the CDR3 does, leaving the germline J gene to fill in the end. V usage is TRBV19 and J usage is TRBJ2-1, with TRBD2 matching 8 bases. J gave up 5 bases and V 2 bases, and 5 bases lay outside the gene matches. Germline CDR1 is LNHDA and CDR2 is SQIVND (reference sequence). There are 15 residues in the CDR3. The CDR3 sequence is CASSIPGGRDNEQFF. The DNA read from the CDR3 is TGTGCCAGTAGTATACCGGGGGGGCGCGACAATGAG.

CDR3 region: CSAGKGLAGALQETQYF. Partial CDR3 DNA: TGCAGTGCTGGAAAGGGCCTAGCGGGTGCCCTCCAAGAGACC. This chain uses TRBV20-1 with TRBJ2-5, with TRBD2 matching over 8 bases. The read comes to an end 3 residues before the CDR3 does, leaving the germline J gene to fill in the end. The CDR3 is 17 residues long. With 5 bases clipped from V and 1 base from J, the junction kept 15 bases outside the gene matches. The germline CDR1 and CDR2 sequences are DFQATT and SNEGSKA (reference sequence).

Worth noting for this clone: The read falls 3 residues short of the CDR3 end, and the missing part is taken from the germline J gene. V usage is TRBV5-1 and J usage is TRBJ2-7; D gene unclear. This CDR3 contains 13 residues. V lost 4 bases and J lost 0, with 8 bases in between. Germline loops: CDR1 SGHRS, CDR2 YFSETQ. CDR3 DNA (partial): TGCGCCAGCAGCCGCGCGTCCTCCTACGAG. Translating it yields CASSRASSYE. Given in full, the CDR3 is CASSRASSYEQYF.

With respect to this clone: The observed sequence ends 3 residues before the CDR3 terminus, with the missing tail filled in from the germline J gene. This chain joins TRBV11-2 and TRBJ1-2; the match to TRBD1 covers 8 bases. This CDR3 region has 15 residues. In germline, CDR1 is SGHAT, CDR2 FQNNGV. The DNA read from the CDR3 is TGTGCCAGCAGCTTAGAATCAGGGGGCGCCTCGAGC. Translation gives CASSLESGGASS. The full CDR3 protein reads CASSLESGGASSYTF. Supplemented by reference TRBV11-2 and TRBJ1-2, the full variable domain reads EAGVAQSPRYKIIEKRQSVAFWCNPISGHATLYWYQQILGQGPKLLIQFQNNGVVDDSQLPKDRFSAERLKGVDSTLKIQPAKLEDSAVYLCASSLESGGASSYTFGSGTRLTVV.

About this clone itself: The read comes to an end 3 residues before the CDR3 does, leaving the germline J gene to fill in the end. The V call is TRBV7-2, the J call TRBJ1-1; D ambiguous. The CDR3 is 13 amino acids. Germline CDR1 SGHTA, CDR2 FQGNSA. V lost 5 bases and J lost 0, with 7 bases in between. This CDR3 reads CASSTTVNTEAFF. The part of the CDR3 DNA that was read is TGTGCCAGCAGCACCACAGTGAACACTGAA.

Turning to this clone: Coverage ceases 3 residues before the CDR3 finishes, and the germline J gene fills in the end. This chain links TRBV7-9 with TRBJ2-3, with a tentative D call TRBD2 (6 bases). Germline V gene sequence: CDR1 SEHNR, CDR2 FQNEAQ (reference sequence). The germline V and J ends were trimmed by 3 bases and 3 bases, with 13 bases remaining between them. This CDR3 is 15 amino acids long. Partial CDR3 DNA: TGTGCCAGCAGCTTGTGGAGGGGTTCAACAGATACG. Translation gives CASSLWRGSTDT. The complete CDR3 reads CASSLWRGSTDTQYF.

Regarding this clone: The read is 3 residues too short to cover the CDR3 end, so that end is filled in from the germline J gene. The rearrangement links TRBV12-3 or TRBV12-4 to TRBJ2-4, with D perhaps TRBD1 (7 bases). V was clipped by 6 bases and J by 7 bases, with 16 bases between them. This CDR3 has 14 amino acids. The CDR3 reads CASSARRGLNIQYF. Incomplete CDR3 DNA: TGTGCCAGCAGCGCACGGAGGGGGCTGAACATT.

CDR3 residues: CASSDLPGQGAYEQYF. The CDR3 bases that were read are TGTGCCAGCAGTGACCTCCCGGGACAGGGGGCCTACGAG. The V and J genes are TRBV6-4 and TRBJ2-7, with TRBD1 identical over 11 bases. Read sequence stops 3 residues before the CDR3 end, and the germline J gene provides the missing end. Looked up from germline, CDR1 is MRHNA and CDR2 is SNTAGT. J lost 2 bases, V lost 2 bases, and 5 bases had no gene match. The length of the CDR3 is 16 residues.

The CDR3 DNA, read in part, is TGTGCCAGCTCACCCCGGACAGGTAGCAACGAG. It codes for CASSPRTGSNE. The entire CDR3 reads CASSPRTGSNEQYF. V is TRBV18 and J is TRBJ2-7; 7 bases map to TRBD1. The CDR3 end is not reached by the read, which stops 3 residues before it; the germline J gene fills it in. In germline, CDR1 is KGHSH, CDR2 LQKENI. The CDR3 spans 14 residues. Losses at the gene ends were 3 bases for V and 5 bases for J; bases not matched to a gene: 7.

A note on this clone: The read terminates 3 residues before the CDR3 end, so the remaining end is supplied by the germline J gene. V usage is TRBV23-1 and J usage is TRBJ1-1; no clear D. TRBV23-1 is an ORF; its function is uncertain. This CDR3 is 16 amino acids long. V lost 0 bases to trimming and J lost 0 bases, with 11 bases between them. The chain's CDR3 is CASSQSRRKLNTEAFF. The covered CDR3 bases are TGCGCCAGCAGTCAATCGAGGCGGAAATTGAACACTGAA.

As for this clone: The read stops 3 residues short of the end of the CDR3; the missing end is completed from the germline J gene. The chain has TRBV6-2 or TRBV6-3 and TRBJ1-5; no clear D gene. The germline CDR1 and CDR2 sequences are MNHEY and SVGEGT. Deletions cut 0 bases from V and 2 bases from J, with 5 bases between. CDR3 size: 14 residues. The covered CDR3 bases are TGTGCCAGCAGTTACTCCGGGGGCAATCAGCCC. It yields the protein CASSYSGGNQP. The full CDR3 sequence reads CASSYSGGNQPQHF.

Comments on this clone: The sequenced fragment ends 3 residues before the CDR3 boundary, so the rest is inferred from the germline J gene. The chain uses TRBV5-1 and TRBJ2-3; D unresolved. Germline assignment: CDR1 SGHRS and CDR2 YFSETQ. This CDR3 has 16 amino acids. V was pared by 0 bases and J by 2 bases, with 13 bases between. Here the CDR3 reads CASSLGTHEPTDTQYF. CDR3 bases read: TGCGCCAGCAGCTTGGGAACCCACGAGCCCACAGATACG. The full variable domain, rest sourced from reference TRBV5-1 and TRBJ2-3, is KAGVTQTPRYLIKTRGQQVTLSCSPISGHRSVSWYQQTPGQGLQFLFEYFSETQRNKGNFPGRFSGRQFSNSRSEMNVSTLELGDSALYLCASSLGTHEPTDTQYFGPGTRLTVL.